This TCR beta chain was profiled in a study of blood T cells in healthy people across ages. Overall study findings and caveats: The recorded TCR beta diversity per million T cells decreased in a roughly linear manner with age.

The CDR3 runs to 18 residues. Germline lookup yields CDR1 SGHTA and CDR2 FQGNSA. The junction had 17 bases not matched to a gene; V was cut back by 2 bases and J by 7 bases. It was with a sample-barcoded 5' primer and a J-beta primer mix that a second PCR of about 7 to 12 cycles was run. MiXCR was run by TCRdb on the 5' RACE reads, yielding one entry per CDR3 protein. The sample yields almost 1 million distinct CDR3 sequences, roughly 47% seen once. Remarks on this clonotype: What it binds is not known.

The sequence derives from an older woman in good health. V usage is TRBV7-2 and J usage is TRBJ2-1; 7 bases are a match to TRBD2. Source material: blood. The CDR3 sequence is CASSLKAGRSGPGNEQFF. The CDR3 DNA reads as TGTGCCAGCAGCTTAAAAGCGGGAAGAAGTGGTCCGGGTAATGAGCAGTTCTTC. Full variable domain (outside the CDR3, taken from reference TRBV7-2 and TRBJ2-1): GAGVSQSPSNKVTEKGKDVELRCDPISGHTALYWYRQSLGQGLEFLIYFQGNSAPDKSGLPSDRFSAERTGGSVSTLTIQRTQQEDSAVYLCASSLKAGRSGPGNEQFFGPGTRLTVL.